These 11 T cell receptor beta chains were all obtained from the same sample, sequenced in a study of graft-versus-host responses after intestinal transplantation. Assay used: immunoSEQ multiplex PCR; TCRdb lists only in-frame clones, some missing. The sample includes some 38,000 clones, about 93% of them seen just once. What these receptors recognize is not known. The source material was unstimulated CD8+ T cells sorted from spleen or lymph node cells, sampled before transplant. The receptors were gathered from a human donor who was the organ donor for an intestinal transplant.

This chain's CDR3 is CASSFSSGANVLTF. CDR3 bases: TGTGCCAGCAGTTTTAGCTCTGGGGCCAACGTCCTGACTTTC. This chain uses TRBV27 with TRBJ2-6; D call uncertain. This CDR3 has 14 amino acids. Germline assignment: CDR1 MNHEY and CDR2 SMNVEV (reference sequence). Trimming removed 3 bases at V and 0 bases at J, with 3 bases between.

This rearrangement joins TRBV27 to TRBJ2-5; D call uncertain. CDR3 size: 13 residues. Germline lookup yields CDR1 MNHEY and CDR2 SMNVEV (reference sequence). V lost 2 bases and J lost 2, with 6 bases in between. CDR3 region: CASSLLGQETQYF. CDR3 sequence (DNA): TGTGCCAGCAGTTTACTAGGGCAAGAGACCCAGTACTTC.

In DNA form, the CDR3 reads TGTGCCAGCAGGGGGGGACAGGGGACTAATTCACCCCTCCACTTT. Translation gives CASRGGQGTNSPLHF. The V and J genes are TRBV28 and TRBJ1-6; 10 bases are a match to TRBD1. The CDR3 covers 15 residues. Germline-derived CDR1 and CDR2 are MDHEN and SYDVKM. The junction had 5 bases not matched to a gene; V was cut back by 6 bases and J by 6 bases.

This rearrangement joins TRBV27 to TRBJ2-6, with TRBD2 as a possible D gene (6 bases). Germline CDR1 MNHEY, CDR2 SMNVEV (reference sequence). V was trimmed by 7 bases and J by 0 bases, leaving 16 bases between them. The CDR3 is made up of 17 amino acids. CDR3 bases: TGTGCCAGCACCGCCGGGAGTGACCTCTCTGGGGCCAACGTCCTGACTTTC. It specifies CASTAGSDLSGANVLTF.

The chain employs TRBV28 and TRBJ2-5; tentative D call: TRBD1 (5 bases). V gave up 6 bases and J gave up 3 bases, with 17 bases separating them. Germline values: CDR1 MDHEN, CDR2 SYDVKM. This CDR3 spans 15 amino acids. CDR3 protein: CASSQGAVYKETQYF. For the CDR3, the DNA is TGTGCCAGCAGCCAAGGGGCAGTTTACAAAGAGACCCAGTACTTC.

CDR3 sequence: CASGRDNSYNEQFF. The CDR3 DNA sequence: TGTGCTAGTGGCCGGGACAACTCCTACAATGAGCAGTTCTTC. V is TRBV12-5 and J is TRBJ2-1, with D possibly being TRBD1 (6 bases). With 6 bases removed from V and 0 bases from J, the gap between germline ends came to 9 bases. The CDR3 totals 14 residues. Germline assignment: CDR1 LGHNT and CDR2 FRNRAP.

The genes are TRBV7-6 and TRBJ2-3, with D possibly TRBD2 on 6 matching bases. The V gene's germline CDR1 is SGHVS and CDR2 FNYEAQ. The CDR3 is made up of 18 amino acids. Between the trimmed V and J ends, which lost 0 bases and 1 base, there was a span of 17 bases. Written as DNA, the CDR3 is TGTGCCAGCAGCTTAGCGGGTTATTCGGGAGTTGGCACAGATACGCAGTATTTT. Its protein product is CASSLAGYSGVGTDTQYF.

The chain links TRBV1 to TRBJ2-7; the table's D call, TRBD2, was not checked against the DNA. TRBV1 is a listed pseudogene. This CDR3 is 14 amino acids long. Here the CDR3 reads CTSRLSADSYEQYF. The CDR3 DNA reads TGCACCAGCAGACTCTCGGCGGACTCCTACGAGCAGTACTTC.

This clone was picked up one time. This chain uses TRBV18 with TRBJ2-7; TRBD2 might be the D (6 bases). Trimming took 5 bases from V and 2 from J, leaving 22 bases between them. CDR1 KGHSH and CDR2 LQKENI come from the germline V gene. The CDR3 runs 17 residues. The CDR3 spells CASSAKTRFLFAYEQYF. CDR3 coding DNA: TGTGCCAGCTCAGCCAAGACTAGATTTTTATTCGCCTACGAGCAGTACTTC.

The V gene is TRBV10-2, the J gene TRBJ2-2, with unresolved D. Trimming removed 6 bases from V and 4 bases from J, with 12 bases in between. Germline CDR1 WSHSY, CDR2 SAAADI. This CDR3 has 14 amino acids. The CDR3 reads CASRMGVPTGELFF. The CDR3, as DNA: TGCGCCAGCAGAATGGGTGTCCCCACCGGGGAGCTGTTTTTT.

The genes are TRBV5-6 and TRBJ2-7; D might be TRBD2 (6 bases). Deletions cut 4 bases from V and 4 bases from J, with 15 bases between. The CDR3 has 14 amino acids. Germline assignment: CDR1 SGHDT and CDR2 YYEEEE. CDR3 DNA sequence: TGTGCCAGCAGCGGTGGGACTGGTAATTACGAGCAGTACTTC. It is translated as CASSGGTGNYEQYF.